Each of the 21 T cell receptor beta chains below was sequenced from the same sample in a study of T cell responses to AZD1222 COVID-19 vaccine. The repertoire was sequenced with immunoSEQ multiplex PCR; TCRdb's copy has only in-frame clones and lacks some. The sample holds some 150,000 clones, 80% to 95% seen once. Sequences were derived from peripheral blood, sampled 28 days after the second AZD1222 dose. The receptors were sampled from an adult who received the AZD1222 COVID-19 vaccine.

The CDR3 spells CASSQHLGHALSGANVLTF. CDR3 DNA sequence: TGCGCCAGCAGCCAGCACTTGGGACACGCCCTCTCTGGGGCCAACGTCCTGACTTTC. The V call is TRBV4-1, the J call TRBJ2-6; D is possibly TRBD1 (6 bases). The V end was cut by 3 bases, the J end by 0 bases, with 18 bases between. CDR1 MGHRA and CDR2 YSYEKL come from the germline V gene. The CDR3 runs 19 residues.

The rearrangement joins TRBV9 to TRBJ2-2; no clear D. The length of the CDR3 is 14 residues. From germline, CDR1 is SGDLS and CDR2 YYNGEE. The V gene lost 0 bases and the J gene lost 4 bases, with 7 bases spanning the gap. Written as DNA, the CDR3 is TGTGCCAGCAGCGTAGTAACCGGCACCGGGGAGCTGTTTTTT. Encoded protein: CASSVVTGTGELFF. The full variable domain, with the rest looked up from reference TRBV9 and TRBJ2-2, is DSGVTQTPKHLITATGQRVTLRCSPRSGDLSVYWYQQSLDQGLQFLIQYYNGEERAKGNILERFSAQQFPDLHSELNLSSLELGDSALYFCASSVVTGTGELFFGEGSRLTVL.

In this sample, this clone turned up once. The V gene is TRBV7-9, the J gene TRBJ1-1; D gene ambiguous. Trimming shortened V by 2 bases and J by 3 bases, and 7 bases separated the two germline ends. The CDR3 loop spans 13 amino acids. Germline loops: CDR1 SEHNR, CDR2 FQNEAQ (reference sequence). DNA for the CDR3: TGTGCCAGCAGCTTATTGGGAGACACTGAAGCTTTCTTT. Residues: CASSLLGDTEAFF.

The gene calls are TRBV7-3 and TRBJ2-2, with 7 bases lining up with TRBD2. The ends lost 6 bases at V and 8 bases at J; junction bases unmatched: 6. The CDR3 has 13 amino acids. Germline CDR1 SGHTA, CDR2 FQGTGA. Here the CDR3 DNA reads TGTGCCAGCAGTTTACTAGCGAATGGGGAGCTGTTTTTT. Amino acids: CASSLLANGELFF.

The chain links TRBV9 to TRBJ2-3; possible D gene TRBD2, 6 bases. Germline V gene lookup returns CDR1 SGDLS and CDR2 YYNGEE. V was clipped by 0 bases and J by 10 bases, with 12 bases between them. The CDR3 has 13 amino acids. CDR3 region: CASSVAIGEAQYF. The CDR3 DNA is TGTGCCAGCAGCGTAGCTATAGGGGAGGCGCAGTATTTT.

The rearrangement uses TRBV4-1 and TRBJ2-3; 7 bases are a match to TRBD2. Germline trimming cut 2 bases from V and 6 bases from J; bases unmatched to any gene: 8. The CDR3 is 15 amino acids. The germline CDR1 and CDR2 sequences are MGHRA and YSYEKL. CDR3: CASSQMVGGGDTQYF. CDR3 coding DNA: TGCGCCAGCAGCCAAATGGTTGGGGGAGGGGATACGCAGTATTTT.

J is TRBJ2-7 and V is TRBV19, with 8 nucleotides matching TRBD1. The V gene end was trimmed by 4 bases and the J gene end by 3 bases; junction bases not matched to a gene: 8. CDR3 size: 15 residues. Germline V gives CDR1 LNHDA, CDR2 SQIVND (reference sequence). CDR3 amino acids: CASSTGQGGRYEQYF. Here the CDR3 DNA reads TGTGCCAGTAGTACCGGACAGGGTGGGCGCTACGAGCAGTACTTC.

The table lists this clone with a few counts. V usage is TRBV7-9 and J usage is TRBJ2-1; 7 bases align to TRBD2. The CDR3 runs 13 residues. Germline values: CDR1 SEHNR, CDR2 FQNEAQ (reference sequence). With 3 bases clipped from V and 8 bases from J, the junction kept 4 bases outside the gene matches. The CDR3 sequence is CASSLGGEHEQFF. CDR3 nucleotides: TGTGCCAGCAGCTTGGGAGGGGAACATGAGCAGTTCTTC.

This clone was counted a single time. This chain connects TRBV3-1 (or the pseudogene TRBV3-2) to TRBJ2-7; maybe TRBD1 (5 bases). Trimming cost V 5 bases and J 7 bases, with 9 bases left between them. CDR1 LGHDT and CDR2 YNNKEL come from the germline V gene (reference sequence). There are 11 residues in the CDR3. The CDR3 here is CASSRGGEQYF. CDR3 sequence (DNA): TGTGCCAGCAGCAGGGGTGGGGAGCAGTACTTC.

The chain recombines TRBV7-6 with TRBJ1-4; tentatively, D is TRBD1 (6 bases). Looked up from germline, CDR1 is SGHVS and CDR2 is FNYEAQ. V lost 3 bases, J lost 3 bases, and 11 bases lay in between. The CDR3 extends over 15 amino acids. The DNA of the CDR3 is TGTGCCAGCAGCTTGGGGGGCGCGGCTAATGAAAAACTGTTTTTT. Residues: CASSLGGAANEKLFF.

This clone has a single count. V gene TRBV27 combines with J gene TRBJ2-3; D perhaps matches TRBD2 (6 bases). Germline CDR1 and CDR2: MNHEY and SMNVEV (reference sequence). Deletions cut 2 bases from V and 3 bases from J, with 12 bases between. The CDR3 loop spans 15 amino acids. This CDR3 reads CASSLGGGRTDTQYF. For the CDR3, the DNA is TGTGCCAGCAGTTTAGGGGGAGGAAGGACAGATACGCAGTATTTT.

V usage is TRBV19 and J usage is TRBJ1-1; D uncertain. CDR3 size: 14 residues. Germline V lookup: CDR1 LNHDA, CDR2 SQIVND (reference sequence). With 4 bases removed from V and 3 bases from J, the gap between germline ends came to 12 bases. The DNA for the CDR3 is TGTGCCAGTAGTAGGTCTGGGGTCCACACTGAAGCTTTCTTT. Translating it yields CASSRSGVHTEAFF.

V is TRBV4-1 and J is TRBJ1-5; D ambiguous. The V end lost 1 base, the J end lost 2 bases, and 9 bases lay between the germline ends. Germline V lookup: CDR1 MGHRA, CDR2 YSYEKL. This CDR3 has 15 residues. CDR3 coding DNA: TGCGCCAGCAGCCAAGGACGCCAGGGCAATCAGCCCCAGCATTTT. Translating gives CASSQGRQGNQPQHF.

This clone was observed a single time. The gene calls are TRBV11-3 and TRBJ2-3, with no clear D. Germline values: CDR1 SGHNT, CDR2 YENEEA. V dropped 5 bases and J dropped 0 bases, with 9 bases sitting between them. The CDR3 runs 14 residues. DNA for the CDR3: TGTGCCAGCAGCCTAGGACGAAGCACAGATACGCAGTATTTT. Encoded protein: CASSLGRSTDTQYF.

This rearrangement joins TRBV6-5 to TRBJ1-5, with D possibly matching TRBD1 (6 bases). CDR1 is MNHEY, CDR2 SVGAGI, per germline. This CDR3 is built from 14 residues. V was trimmed by 2 bases and J by 7 bases, leaving 12 bases between them. The DNA for the CDR3 is TGTGCCAGCAGTTACCAGGGCCAGGGGCAGCCCCAGCATTTT. Translated, it gives CASSYQGQGQPQHF.

The V gene is TRBV9, the J gene TRBJ2-6; 12 bases line up with TRBD2. The germline gives CDR1 SGDLS, CDR2 YYNGEE. This CDR3 region has 19 residues. Trimming cost V 3 bases and J 4 bases; bases outside gene matches: 11. The CDR3 nucleotides read TGTGCCAGCAGCGACCCCGGGACTAGCGGGTGGTACGGGGCCAACGTCCTGACTTTC. Encoded protein: CASSDPGTSGWYGANVLTF.

The V gene is TRBV6-5, the J gene TRBJ1-5, with unresolved D. Germline CDR1 reads MNHEY; CDR2 reads SVGAGI. V lost 8 bases to trimming and J lost 5 bases, with 4 bases between them. The CDR3 is 10 residues long. Here the CDR3 reads CASGYQPQHF. The CDR3 DNA sequence: TGTGCCAGCGGCTATCAGCCCCAGCATTTT.

V usage is TRBV21-1 and J usage is TRBJ1-2. TRBV21-1 is marked as a pseudogene. The CDR3 totals 12 residues. The CDR3 sequence: CAGRGVVYGYTF. The CDR3 nucleotides read TGTGCCGGGAGGGGGGTGGTCTATGGCTACACCTTC.

This clone was picked up a small number of times. This sequence joins TRBV4-2 and TRBJ2-7; possible D gene TRBD1, 8 bases. The germline V gene has CDR1 LGHNA and CDR2 YNFKEQ. V lost 0 bases and J 3 bases, leaving 15 bases between the germline ends. The CDR3 totals 16 residues. DNA of the CDR3: TGTGCCAGCAGCCAAGATGAAACAGGGGGGGTCTACGAGCAGTACTTC. Its translation: CASSQDETGGVYEQYF.

The chain joins TRBV19 to TRBJ2-7; D gene unclear. Trimming shortened V by 5 bases and J by 3 bases, and 11 bases separated the two germline ends. This CDR3 is 13 amino acids long. Germline CDR1 LNHDA, CDR2 SQIVND (reference sequence). The CDR3 nucleotides read TGTGCCAGTAGTCTCGGGCTTAACTACGAGCAGTACTTC. Translating it yields CASSLGLNYEQYF. Full variable domain (missing parts from reference TRBV19 and TRBJ2-7): DGGITQSPKYLFRKEGQNVTLSCEQNLNHDAMYWYRQDPGQGLRLIYYSQIVNDFQKGDIAEGYSVSREKKESFPLTVTSAQKNPTAFYLCASSLGLNYEQYFGPGTRLTVT.

The J gene is TRBJ2-3, the V gene TRBV28; TRBD2 matches 7 bases. CDR3 length: 16 residues. Trimming cost V 4 bases and J 3 bases; bases outside gene matches: 10. CDR1 MDHEN and CDR2 SYDVKM come from the germline V gene. Here the CDR3 reads CASSYNQAGRTDTQYF. The DNA for the CDR3 is TGTGCCAGCAGTTATAATCAAGCGGGACGAACAGATACGCAGTATTTT.